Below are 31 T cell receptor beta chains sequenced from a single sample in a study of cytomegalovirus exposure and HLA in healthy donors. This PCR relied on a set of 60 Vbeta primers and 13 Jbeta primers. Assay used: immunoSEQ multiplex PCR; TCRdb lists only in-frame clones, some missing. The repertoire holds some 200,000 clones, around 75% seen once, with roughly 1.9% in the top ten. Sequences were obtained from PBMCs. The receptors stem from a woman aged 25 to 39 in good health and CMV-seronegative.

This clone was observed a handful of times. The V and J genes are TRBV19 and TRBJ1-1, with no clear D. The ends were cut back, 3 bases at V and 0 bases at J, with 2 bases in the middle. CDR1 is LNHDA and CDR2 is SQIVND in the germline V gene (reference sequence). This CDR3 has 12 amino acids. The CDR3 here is CASSIVNTEAFF. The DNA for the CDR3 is TGTGCCAGTAGTATCGTGAACACTGAAGCTTTCTTT.

This chain's CDR3 is CASSSPSGASGSYNEQFF. The DNA for the CDR3 is TGCGCCAGCAGCTCCCCTAGCGGGGCATCCGGCTCCTACAATGAGCAGTTCTTC. This sequence joins TRBV4-1 and TRBJ2-1; 9 nucleotides agree with TRBD2. V lost 5 bases and J lost 0; bases outside the gene matches: 11. There are 18 residues in the CDR3. Germline lookup yields CDR1 MGHRA and CDR2 YSYEKL.

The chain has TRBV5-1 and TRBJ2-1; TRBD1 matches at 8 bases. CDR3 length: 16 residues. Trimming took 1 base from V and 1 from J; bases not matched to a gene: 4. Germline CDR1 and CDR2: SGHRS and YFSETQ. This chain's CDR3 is CASSLNGDRSYNEQFF. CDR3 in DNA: TGCGCCAGCAGCTTGAACGGGGACAGGTCCTACAATGAGCAGTTCTTC.

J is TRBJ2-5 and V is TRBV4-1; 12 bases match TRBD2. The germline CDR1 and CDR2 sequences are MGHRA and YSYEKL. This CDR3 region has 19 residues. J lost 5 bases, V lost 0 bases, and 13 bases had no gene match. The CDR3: CASSQEPPPLAGGGETQYF. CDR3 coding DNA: TGCGCCAGCAGCCAAGAGCCCCCCCCACTAGCGGGGGGCGGGGAGACCCAGTACTTC.

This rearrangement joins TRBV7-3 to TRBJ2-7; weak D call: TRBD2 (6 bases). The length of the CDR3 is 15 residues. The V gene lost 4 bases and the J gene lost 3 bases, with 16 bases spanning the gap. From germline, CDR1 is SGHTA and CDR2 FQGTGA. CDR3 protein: CASSSGPGLFYEQYF. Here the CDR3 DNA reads TGTGCCAGCAGCTCTGGACCGGGACTTTTCTACGAGCAGTACTTC.

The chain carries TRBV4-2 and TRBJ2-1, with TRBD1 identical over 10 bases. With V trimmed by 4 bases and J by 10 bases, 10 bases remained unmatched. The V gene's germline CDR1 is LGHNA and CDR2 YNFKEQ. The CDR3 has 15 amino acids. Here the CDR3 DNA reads TGTGCCAGCAGCCCAGACGGGACAGGGGCACGGGAGCAGTTCTTC. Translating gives CASSPDGTGAREQFF.

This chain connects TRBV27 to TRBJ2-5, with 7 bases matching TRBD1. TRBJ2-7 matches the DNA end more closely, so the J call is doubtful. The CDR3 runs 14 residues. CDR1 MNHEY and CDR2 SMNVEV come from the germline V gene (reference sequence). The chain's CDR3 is CASSPGTVSYEQYF. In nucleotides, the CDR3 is TGTGCCAGCAGTCCCGGGACAGTCTCCTACGAGCAGTACTTC.

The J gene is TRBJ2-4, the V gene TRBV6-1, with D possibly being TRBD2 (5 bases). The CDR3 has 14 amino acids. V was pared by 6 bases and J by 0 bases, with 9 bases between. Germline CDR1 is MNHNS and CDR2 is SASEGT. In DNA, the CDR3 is TGTGCCAGCAGATCTAGCCTAGCCAAAAACATTCAGTACTTC. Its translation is CASRSSLAKNIQYF.

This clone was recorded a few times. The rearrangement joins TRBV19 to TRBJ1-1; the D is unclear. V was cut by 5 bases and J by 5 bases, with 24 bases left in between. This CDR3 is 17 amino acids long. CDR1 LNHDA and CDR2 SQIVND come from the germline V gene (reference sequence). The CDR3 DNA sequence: TGTGCCAGTAGTCCCCAAACCCGAGGACTATCTCGTACTGAAGCTTTCTTT. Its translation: CASSPQTRGLSRTEAFF.

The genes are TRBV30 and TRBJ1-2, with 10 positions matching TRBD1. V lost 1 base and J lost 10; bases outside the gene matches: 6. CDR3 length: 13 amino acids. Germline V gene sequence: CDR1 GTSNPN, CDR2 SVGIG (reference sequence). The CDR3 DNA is TGTGCCTGGAGTGCTGCGGGACAGGGGCCCTACACCTTC. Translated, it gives CAWSAAGQGPYTF.

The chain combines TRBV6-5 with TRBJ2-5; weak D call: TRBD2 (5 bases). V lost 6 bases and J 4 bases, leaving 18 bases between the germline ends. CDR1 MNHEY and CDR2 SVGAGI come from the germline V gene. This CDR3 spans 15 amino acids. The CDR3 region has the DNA TGTGCCAGCAGCCTCCACAGAGGGTCGCGAGAGACCCAGTACTTC. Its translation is CASSLHRGSRETQYF.

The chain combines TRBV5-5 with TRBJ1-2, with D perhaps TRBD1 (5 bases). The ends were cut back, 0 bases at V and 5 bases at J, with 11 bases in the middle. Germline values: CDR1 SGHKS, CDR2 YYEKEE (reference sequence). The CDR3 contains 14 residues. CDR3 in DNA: TGTGCCAGCAGCTTGGGGGGGGGAGTATATGGCTACACCTTC. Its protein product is CASSLGGGVYGYTF.

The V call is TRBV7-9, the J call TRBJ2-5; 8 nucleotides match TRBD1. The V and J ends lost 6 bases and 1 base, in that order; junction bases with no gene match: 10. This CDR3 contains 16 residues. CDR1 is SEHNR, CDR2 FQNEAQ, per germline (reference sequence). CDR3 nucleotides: TGTGCCAGCAGTACCTCACTCAGGGGGCGCCAAGAGACCCAGTACTTC. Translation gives CASSTSLRGRQETQYF.

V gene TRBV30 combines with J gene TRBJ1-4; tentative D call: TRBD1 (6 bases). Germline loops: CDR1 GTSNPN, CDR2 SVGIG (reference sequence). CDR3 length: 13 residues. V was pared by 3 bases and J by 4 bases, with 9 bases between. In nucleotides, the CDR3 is TGTGCCTGGAGCCCAGGGGATAATGAAAAACTGTTTTTT. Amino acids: CAWSPGDNEKLFF.

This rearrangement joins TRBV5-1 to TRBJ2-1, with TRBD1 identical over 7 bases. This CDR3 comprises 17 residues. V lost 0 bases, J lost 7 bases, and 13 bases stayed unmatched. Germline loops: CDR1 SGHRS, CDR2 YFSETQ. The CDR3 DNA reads TGCGCCAGCAGCTTGGCGGGATTCTTGAGGGGGCAGAATGAGCAGTTCTTC. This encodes CASSLAGFLRGQNEQFF.

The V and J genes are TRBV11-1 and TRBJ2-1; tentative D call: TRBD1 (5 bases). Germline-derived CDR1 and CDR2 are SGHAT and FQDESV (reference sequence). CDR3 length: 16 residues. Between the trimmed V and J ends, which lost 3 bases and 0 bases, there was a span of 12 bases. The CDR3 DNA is TGTGCCAGCAGCTTGACAGTTACGAGCTCCTACAATGAGCAGTTCTTC. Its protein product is CASSLTVTSSYNEQFF.

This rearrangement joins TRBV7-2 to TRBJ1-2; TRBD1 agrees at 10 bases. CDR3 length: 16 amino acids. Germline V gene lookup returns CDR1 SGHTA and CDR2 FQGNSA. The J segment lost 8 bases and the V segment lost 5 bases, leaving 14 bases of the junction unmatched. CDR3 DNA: TGTGCCAGCAGCCTAACCCGGACAGGGGGAGGAGACGGCTACACCTTC. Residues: CASSLTRTGGGDGYTF.

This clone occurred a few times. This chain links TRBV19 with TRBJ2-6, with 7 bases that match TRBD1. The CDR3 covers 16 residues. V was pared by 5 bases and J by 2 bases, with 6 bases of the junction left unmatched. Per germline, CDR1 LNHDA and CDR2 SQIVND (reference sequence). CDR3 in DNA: TGTGCCAGTAGTCCGACAGGGTTTGCTGGGGCCAACGTCCTGACTTTC. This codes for CASSPTGFAGANVLTF.

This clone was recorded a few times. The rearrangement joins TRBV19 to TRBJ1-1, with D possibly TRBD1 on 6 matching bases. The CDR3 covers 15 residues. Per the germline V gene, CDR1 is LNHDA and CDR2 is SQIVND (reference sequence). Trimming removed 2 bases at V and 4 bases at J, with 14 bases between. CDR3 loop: CASSIKGGAGTEAFF. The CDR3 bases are TGTGCCAGTAGTATAAAGGGGGGGGCCGGCACTGAAGCTTTCTTT.

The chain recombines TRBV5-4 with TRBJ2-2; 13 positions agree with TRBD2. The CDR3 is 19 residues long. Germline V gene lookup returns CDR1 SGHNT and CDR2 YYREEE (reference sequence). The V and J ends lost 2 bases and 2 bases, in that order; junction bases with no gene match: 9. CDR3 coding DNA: TGTGCCAGCAGCTTCGGACTAGCGGGAGCGCAAAGAAACACCGGGGAGCTGTTTTTT. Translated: CASSFGLAGAQRNTGELFF.

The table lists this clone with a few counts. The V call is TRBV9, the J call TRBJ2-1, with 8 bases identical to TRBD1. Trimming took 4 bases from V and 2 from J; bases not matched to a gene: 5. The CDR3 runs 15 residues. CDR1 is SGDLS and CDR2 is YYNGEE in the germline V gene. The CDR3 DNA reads TGTGCCAGCAGCCTGGGACAGGAGCCCTACAATGAGCAGTTCTTC. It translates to CASSLGQEPYNEQFF.

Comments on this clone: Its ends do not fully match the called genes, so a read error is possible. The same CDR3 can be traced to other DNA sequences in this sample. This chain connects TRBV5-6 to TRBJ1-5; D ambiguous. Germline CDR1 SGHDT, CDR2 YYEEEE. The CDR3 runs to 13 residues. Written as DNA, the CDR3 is TGTGCCAGCAGCTTGGGACACAATCAGCCCCAGCATTTC. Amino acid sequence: CASSLGHNQPQHF.

The CDR3 spells CASSLTVGNEQFF. The CDR3 DNA sequence: TGTGCCAGCAGCTTAACGGTCGGGAATGAGCAGTTCTTC. The chain joins TRBV7-9 to TRBJ2-1; D is uncertain. Germline loops: CDR1 SEHNR, CDR2 FQNEAQ (reference sequence). V gave up 2 bases and J gave up 7 bases, with 9 bases separating them. The CDR3 is 13 amino acids.

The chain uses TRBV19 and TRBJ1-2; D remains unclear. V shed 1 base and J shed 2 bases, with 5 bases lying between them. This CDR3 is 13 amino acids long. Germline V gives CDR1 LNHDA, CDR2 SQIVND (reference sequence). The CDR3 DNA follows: TGTGCCAGTAGTATAGGCGGCAACTATGGCTACACCTTC. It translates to CASSIGGNYGYTF.

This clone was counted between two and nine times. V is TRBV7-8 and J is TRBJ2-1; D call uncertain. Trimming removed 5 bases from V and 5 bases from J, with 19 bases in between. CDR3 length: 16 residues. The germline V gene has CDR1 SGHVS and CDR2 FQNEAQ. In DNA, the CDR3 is TGTGCCAGCAGCCCGAATATTCCTAGTTATAACAATGAGCAGTTCTTC. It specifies CASSPNIPSYNNEQFF.

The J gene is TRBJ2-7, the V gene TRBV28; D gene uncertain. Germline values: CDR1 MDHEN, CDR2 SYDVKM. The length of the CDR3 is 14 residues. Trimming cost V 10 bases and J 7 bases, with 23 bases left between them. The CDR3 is CATTPGVLRGEQYF. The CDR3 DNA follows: TGTGCCACCACTCCCGGTGTTTTGCGAGGTGAGCAGTACTTC.

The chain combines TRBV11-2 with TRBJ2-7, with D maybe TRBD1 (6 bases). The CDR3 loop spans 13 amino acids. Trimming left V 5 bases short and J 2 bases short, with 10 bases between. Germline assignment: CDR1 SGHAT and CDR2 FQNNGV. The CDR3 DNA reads TGTGCCAGCAGCCTGACAGGAGCCTACGAGCAGTACTTC. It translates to CASSLTGAYEQYF. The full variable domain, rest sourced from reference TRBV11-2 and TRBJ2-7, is EAGVAQSPRYKIIEKRQSVAFWCNPISGHATLYWYQQILGQGPKLLIQFQNNGVVDDSQLPKDRFSAERLKGVDSTLKIQPAKLEDSAVYLCASSLTGAYEQYFGPGTRLTVT.

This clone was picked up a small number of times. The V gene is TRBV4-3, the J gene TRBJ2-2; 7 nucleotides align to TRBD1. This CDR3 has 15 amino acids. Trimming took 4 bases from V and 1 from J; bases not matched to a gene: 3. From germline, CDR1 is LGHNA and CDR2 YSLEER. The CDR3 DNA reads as TGCGCCAGCAGCCCTTGGACAGGGAACACCGGGGAGCTGTTTTTT. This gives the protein CASSPWTGNTGELFF.

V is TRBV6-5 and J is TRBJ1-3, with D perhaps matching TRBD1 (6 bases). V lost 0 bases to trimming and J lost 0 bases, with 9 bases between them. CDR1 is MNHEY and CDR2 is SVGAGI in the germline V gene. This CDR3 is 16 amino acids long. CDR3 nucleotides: TGTGCCAGCAGTTACTCTAGAGGGGGCTCTGGAAACACCATATATTTT. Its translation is CASSYSRGGSGNTIYF.

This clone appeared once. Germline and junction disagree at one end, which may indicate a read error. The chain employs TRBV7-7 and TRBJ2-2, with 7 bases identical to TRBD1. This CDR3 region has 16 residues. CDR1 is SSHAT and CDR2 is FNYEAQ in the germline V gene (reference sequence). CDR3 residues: CASSLQSTGFTGELFF. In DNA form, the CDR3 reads TGTGCTAGCAGCTTACAGTCGACAGGGTTCACCGGGGAGCTGTTTTTT.

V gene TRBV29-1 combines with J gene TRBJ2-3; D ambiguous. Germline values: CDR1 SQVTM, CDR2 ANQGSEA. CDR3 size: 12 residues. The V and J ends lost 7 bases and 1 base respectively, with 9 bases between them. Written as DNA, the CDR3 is TGCAGCGCCCCACGGGGCACAGATACGCAGTATTTT. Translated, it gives CSAPRGTDTQYF.